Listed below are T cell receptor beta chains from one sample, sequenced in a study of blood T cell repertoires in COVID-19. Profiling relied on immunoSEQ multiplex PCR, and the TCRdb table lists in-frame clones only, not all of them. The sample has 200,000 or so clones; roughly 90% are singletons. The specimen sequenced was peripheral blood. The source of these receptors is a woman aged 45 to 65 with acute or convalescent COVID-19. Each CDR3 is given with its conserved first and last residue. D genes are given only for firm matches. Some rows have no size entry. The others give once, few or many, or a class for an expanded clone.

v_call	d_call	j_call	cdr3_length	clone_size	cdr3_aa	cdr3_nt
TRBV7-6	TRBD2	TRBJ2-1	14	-	CASRPAGVGNEQFF	TGTGCCAGCAGACCAGCGGGAGTGGGGAATGAGCAGTTCTTC
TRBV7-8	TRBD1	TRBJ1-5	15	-	CASSLRTGDNQPQHF	TGTGCCAGCAGCCTTAGGACAGGGGACAATCAGCCCCAGCATTTT
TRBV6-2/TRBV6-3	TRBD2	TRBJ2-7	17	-	CASSSPPSGIASYEQYF	TGTGCCAGCAGTAGCCCCCCTAGCGGGATAGCCTCCTACGAGCAGTACTTC
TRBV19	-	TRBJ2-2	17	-	CASSMTSGSVNTGELFF	TGTGCCAGTAGTATGACGAGCGGGTCGGTGAACACCGGGGAGCTGTTTTTT
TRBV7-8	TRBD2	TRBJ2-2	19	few	CASSLVLGLAGGEAGELFF	TGTGCCAGCAGCTTAGTTTTGGGACTAGCGGGAGGTGAGGCCGGGGAGCTGTTTTTT
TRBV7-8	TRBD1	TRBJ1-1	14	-	CASSPGQGGTEAFF	TGTGCCAGCAGCCCAGGACAGGGAGGCACTGAAGCTTTCTTT
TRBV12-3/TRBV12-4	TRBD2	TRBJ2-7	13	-	CASKQTSGGVEYF	TGTGCCAGCAAACAGACTAGCGGGGGCGTAGAGTACTTC
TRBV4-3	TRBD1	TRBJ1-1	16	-	CASSQGTGPKWTEAFF	TGCGCCAGCAGCCAAGGGACAGGCCCTAAGTGGACTGAAGCTTTCTTT
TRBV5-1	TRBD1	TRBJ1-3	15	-	CASSPTGQGGNTIYF	TGCGCCAGCAGCCCAACGGGACAGGGTGGAAACACCATATATTTT
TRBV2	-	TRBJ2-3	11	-	CASSESAPGYF	TGTGCCAGCAGTGAATCTGCGCCAGGGTATTTT
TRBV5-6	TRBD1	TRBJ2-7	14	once	CASRLRWDSYEQYF	TGTGCCAGCAGATTGAGGTGGGACAGCTACGAGCAGTACTTC
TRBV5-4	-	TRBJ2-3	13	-	CASSFRETDTQYF	TGTGCCAGCAGCTTCCGGGAAACAGATACGCAGTATTTT
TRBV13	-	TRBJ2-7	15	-	CASSLDPVVRDEQYF	TGTGCCAGCAGCTTAGACCCAGTGGTGCGGGACGAGCAGTACTTC
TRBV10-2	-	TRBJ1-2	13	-	CASSESRFYGYTF	TGCGCCAGCAGTGAGTCTCGGTTCTATGGCTACACCTTC
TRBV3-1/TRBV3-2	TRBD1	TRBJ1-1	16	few	CASSSYSGGGRPEAFF	TGTGCCAGCAGCTCGTACAGCGGAGGGGGCCGGCCTGAAGCTTTCTTT
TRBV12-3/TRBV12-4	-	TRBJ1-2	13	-	CASRPTDNYGYTF	TGTGCCAGCAGGCCTACTGATAACTATGGCTACACCTTC
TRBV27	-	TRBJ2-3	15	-	CASSHDRFGPDTQYF	TGTGCCAGCAGCCACGACAGGTTCGGGCCAGATACGCAGTATTTT
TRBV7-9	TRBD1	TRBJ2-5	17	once	CASSLGVGTGAQETQYF	TGTGCCAGCAGCTTGGGAGTTGGGACAGGGGCCCAAGAGACCCAGTACTTC
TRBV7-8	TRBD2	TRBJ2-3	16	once	CASSYRAAGDTDTQYF	TGTGCCAGCAGTTATCGGGCAGCGGGGGACACAGATACGCAGTATTTT
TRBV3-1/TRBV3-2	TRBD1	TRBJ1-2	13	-	CASSLGQLNGYTF	TGTGCCAGCAGCCTGGGACAGTTGAATGGCTACACCTTC
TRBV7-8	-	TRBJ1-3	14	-	CASSLNRNGNTIYF	TGTGCCAGCAGCTTAAACAGAAATGGAAACACCATATATTTT
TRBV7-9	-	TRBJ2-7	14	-	CASSLTRTAYEQYF	TGTGCCAGCAGCCTAACCCGGACAGCCTACGAGCAGTACTTC
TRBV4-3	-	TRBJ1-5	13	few	CASSQYSNQPQHF	TGCGCCAGCAGCCAATATAGCAATCAGCCCCAGCATTTT
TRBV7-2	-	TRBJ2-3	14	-	CASSQSSSTDTQYF	TGTGCCAGCAGCCAGTCGTCCAGCACAGATACGCAGTATTTT
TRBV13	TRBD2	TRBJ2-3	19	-	CASSLGRAGGSMRSDTQYF	TGTGCCAGCAGCTTAGGCAGAGCGGGGGGCAGTATGAGGTCAGATACGCAGTATTTT
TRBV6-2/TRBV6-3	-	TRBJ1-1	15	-	CASSYWGVMNTEAFF	TGTGCCAGCAGTTACTGGGGGGTGATGAACACTGAAGCTTTCTTT
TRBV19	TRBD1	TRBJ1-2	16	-	CASIQGAVYANYGYTF	TGTGCCAGTATACAGGGGGCAGTTTACGCTAACTATGGCTACACCTTC
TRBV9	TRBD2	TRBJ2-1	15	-	CASSVDAGGYNEQFF	TGTGCCAGCAGCGTAGATGCGGGGGGGTACAATGAGCAGTTCTTC
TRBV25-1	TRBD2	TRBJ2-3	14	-	CASKGAGDLGTQYF	TGTGCCAGCAAGGGAGCGGGGGACTTGGGTACGCAGTATTTT
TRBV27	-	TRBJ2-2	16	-	CASSAQGVRNTGELFF	TGTGCCAGCAGTGCCCAGGGTGTACGGAACACCGGGGAGCTGTTTTTT
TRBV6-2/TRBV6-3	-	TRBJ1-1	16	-	CASSYLRTPMNTEAFF	TGTGCCAGCAGTTATCTAAGGACACCAATGAACACTGAAGCTTTCTTT
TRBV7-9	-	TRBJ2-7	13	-	CASSLGPNYEQYF	TGTGCCAGCAGCTTAGGGCCAAACTACGAGCAGTACTTC
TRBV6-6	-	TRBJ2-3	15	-	CASRDRLTGTDTQYF	TGTGCCAGCAGGGACCGGCTGACAGGCACAGATACGCAGTATTTT
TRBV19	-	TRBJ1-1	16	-	CATSQLAGARSTEAFF	TGTGCCACCTCCCAGCTGGCCGGAGCGAGGAGCACTGAAGCTTTCTTT
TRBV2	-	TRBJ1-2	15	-	CASSFYRVMGYGYTF	TGTGCCAGCAGTTTTTACAGGGTTATGGGCTATGGCTACACCTTC
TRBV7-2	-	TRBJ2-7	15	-	CASSSVASSSYEQYF	TGTGCCAGCAGCTCTGTAGCGTCGAGCTCCTACGAGCAGTACTTC
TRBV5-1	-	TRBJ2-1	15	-	CASSLGGSFYNEQFF	TGCGCCAGCAGCTTAGGAGGGTCTTTTTACAATGAGCAGTTCTTC
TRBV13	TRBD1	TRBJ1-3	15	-	CASSYHRGSGNTIYF	TGTGCCAGCAGCTACCACAGGGGCTCTGGAAACACCATATATTTT
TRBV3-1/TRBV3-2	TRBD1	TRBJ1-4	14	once	CASSLGTGAEKLFF	TGTGCCAGCAGCCTCGGGACAGGGGCAGAAAAACTGTTTTTT
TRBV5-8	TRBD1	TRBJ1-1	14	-	CASSPRDRGTEAFF	TGTGCCAGCAGCCCAAGGGACAGGGGCACTGAAGCTTTCTTT
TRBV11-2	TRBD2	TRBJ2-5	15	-	CASTPGLAGAETQYF	TGTGCCAGCACCCCGGGACTAGCGGGAGCGGAGACCCAGTACTTC
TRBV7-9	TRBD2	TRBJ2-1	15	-	CASSSLAGGPREQFF	TGTGCCAGCAGCTCTCTAGCGGGGGGGCCAAGGGAGCAGTTCTTC
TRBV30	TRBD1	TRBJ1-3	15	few	CAWSGTGGIGNTIYF	TGTGCCTGGAGTGGAACAGGGGGCATTGGAAACACCATATATTTT
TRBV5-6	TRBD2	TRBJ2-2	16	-	CASSWVWREGHGELFF	TGTGCCAGCAGCTGGGTATGGCGGGAGGGTCACGGGGAGCTGTTTTTT
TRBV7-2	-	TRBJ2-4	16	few	CASSLETGSTKNIQYF	TGTGCCAGCAGCTTAGAAACAGGGTCGACCAAAAACATTCAGTACTTC
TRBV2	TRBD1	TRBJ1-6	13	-	CASILTGASPLHF	TGTGCCAGCATCCTGACAGGGGCATCACCCCTCCACTTT
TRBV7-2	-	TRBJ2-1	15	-	CASSVRGPPHNEQFF	TGTGCCAGCAGCGTCAGGGGCCCGCCCCACAATGAGCAGTTCTTC
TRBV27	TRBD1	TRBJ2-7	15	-	CASSLGDRVPYEQYF	TGTGCCAGCAGTTTAGGTGACAGGGTGCCCTACGAGCAGTACTTC
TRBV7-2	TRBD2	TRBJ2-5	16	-	CASSLSVAGAQETQYF	TGTGCCAGCAGCTTATCGGTAGCGGGGGCGCAAGAGACCCAGTACTTC
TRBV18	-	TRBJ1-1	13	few	CASSGQLNTEAFF	TGTGCCAGCTCAGGACAGTTGAACACTGAAGCTTTCTTT
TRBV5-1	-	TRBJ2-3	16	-	CASSLVISGSTDTQYF	TGCGCCAGCAGCTTGGTGATTAGCGGTAGCACAGATACGCAGTATTTT
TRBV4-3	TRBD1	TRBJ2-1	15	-	CASSRRTGGSDEQFF	TGCGCCAGCAGCCGGAGGACAGGAGGTTCCGATGAGCAGTTCTTC
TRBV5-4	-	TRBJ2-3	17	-	CASSLAPAGTSTDTQYF	TGTGCCAGCAGCTTGGCCCCCGCGGGGACTAGCACAGATACGCAGTATTTT
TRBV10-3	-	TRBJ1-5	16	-	CAISEPGTAGGQPQHF	TGTGCCATCAGTGAGCCGGGGACGGCGGGGGGTCAGCCCCAGCATTTT
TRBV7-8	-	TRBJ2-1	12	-	CASSLGEYEQFF	TGTGCCAGCAGCTTAGGGGAGTATGAGCAGTTCTTC